Shown below are 27 T cell receptor beta chains from a single sample sequenced in a study of T cells in tuberculosis. Clones were sequenced by immunoSEQ multiplex PCR, and TCRdb holds only the in-frame ones, with some missing. The sample lists under 45,000 clones; approximately 90% were seen once. Time point denoted: new active TB diagnosis, blood taken before or within 7 days of starting treatment. The sample in question was PBMCs, obtained at tuberculosis diagnosis. These receptors came from an adult with tuberculosis.

DNA of the CDR3: TGTGCCAGCAGCTCCCGACCGCAGGGGGCTCAGCAGTACGTC. It specifies CASSSRPQGAQQYV. V usage is TRBV5-6 and J usage is TRBJ2-7, with 8 bases fitting TRBD1. The V segment lost 3 bases and the J segment 8 bases; nucleotides outside the gene matches: 10. The CDR3 extends over 14 amino acids. CDR1 and CDR2 from the germline V gene are SGHDT and YYEEEE.

The gene calls are TRBV25-1 and TRBJ1-3, with D unresolved. The V gene's germline CDR1 is MGHDK and CDR2 SYGVNS. The V gene lost 4 bases and the J gene lost 0 bases, with 7 bases spanning the gap. The CDR3 is 14 residues long. The CDR3 reads CASSAEPSGNTIYF. DNA for the CDR3: TGTGCCAGCAGTGCCGAGCCCTCTGGAAACACCATATATTTT.

This chain links TRBV28 with TRBJ2-6, with D perhaps matching TRBD1 (6 bases). CDR1 is MDHEN, CDR2 SYDVKM, per germline. Trimming removed 3 bases from V and 9 bases from J, with 30 bases in between. This CDR3 region has 20 residues. The DNA of the CDR3 is TGTGCCAGCAGTTTTCAATTATCGGGCACAGGGTACCGCGAGGGCAACGTCCTGACTTTC. It encodes CASSFQLSGTGYREGNVLTF.

The chain uses TRBV5-1 and TRBJ1-1, with 12 bases fitting TRBD1. This CDR3 is built from 15 residues. From germline, CDR1 is SGHRS and CDR2 YFSETQ. Losses at the gene ends were 7 bases for V and 0 bases for J; bases not matched to a gene: 4. CDR3 protein: CASRGTGGVNTEAFF. CDR3 DNA: TGCGCCAGCCGAGGGACAGGGGGCGTGAACACTGAAGCTTTCTTT.

This chain connects TRBV25-1 to TRBJ2-7; 8 positions match TRBD1. V was clipped by 8 bases and J by 3 bases; unmatched bases: 0. CDR1 MGHDK and CDR2 SYGVNS come from the germline V gene. The CDR3 is 11 residues long. In DNA, the CDR3 is TGTGCCAGCGGGACAGGCTACGAGCAGTACTTC. Protein: CASGTGYEQYF.

The chain recombines TRBV7-2 with TRBJ2-7, with D unresolved. The V end lost 1 base, the J end lost 5 bases, and 6 bases lay between the germline ends. This CDR3 contains 12 residues. Germline V CDR1 and CDR2: SGHTA, FQGNSA. Written as DNA, the CDR3 is TGTGCCAGCAGCTTAGGAGGCCACGAGCAGTACTTC. This translates into CASSLGGHEQYF.

The chain uses TRBV11-2 and TRBJ1-1; possible D gene TRBD1, 6 bases. CDR1 SGHAT and CDR2 FQNNGV come from the germline V gene. The V gene lost 6 bases and the J gene lost 4 bases, with 18 bases spanning the gap. This CDR3 region has 15 residues. CDR3 in DNA: TGTGCCAGCAGGCGGGCGGGGGGGCGGAGCACTGAAGCTTTCTTT. Residues: CASRRAGGRSTEAFF. The full variable domain, rest sourced from reference TRBV11-2 and TRBJ1-1, is EAGVAQSPRYKIIEKRQSVAFWCNPISGHATLYWYQQILGQGPKLLIQFQNNGVVDDSQLPKDRFSAERLKGVDSTLKIQPAKLEDSAVYLCASRRAGGRSTEAFFGQGTRLTVV.

The chain employs TRBV7-2 and TRBJ2-7; 8 positions match TRBD1. V shed 5 bases and J 2 bases; nucleotides not matched to a gene: 8. Per the germline V gene, CDR1 is SGHTA and CDR2 is FQGNSA. The CDR3 is made up of 15 amino acids. The CDR3 DNA sequence: TGTGCCAGCAGCGCGGACAGGGAAGGTCCCTACGAGCAGTACTTC. It encodes CASSADREGPYEQYF.

The CDR3 DNA follows: TGTGCCAGCAGTTTAGGGGGCCCGGACTCTGGAAACACCATATATTTT. Amino acids: CASSLGGPDSGNTIYF. The chain recombines TRBV28 with TRBJ1-3; D is possibly TRBD1 (6 bases). With 2 bases removed from V and 0 bases from J, the gap between germline ends came to 11 bases. Germline V lookup: CDR1 MDHEN, CDR2 SYDVKM. The CDR3 length is 16 residues.

The V and J genes are TRBV4-3 and TRBJ2-2; TRBD2 matches 8 bases. Trimming took 1 base from V and 1 from J; bases not matched to a gene: 8. The length of the CDR3 is 18 residues. The germline gives CDR1 LGHNA, CDR2 YSLEER. This CDR3 reads CASSQGPGSGVNTGELFF. The DNA of the CDR3 is TGCGCCAGCAGCCAAGGCCCAGGTAGCGGGGTGAACACCGGGGAGCTGTTTTTT.

The chain carries TRBV19 and TRBJ2-7, with 7 bases lining up with TRBD1. The CDR3 is made up of 12 amino acids. The V gene's germline CDR1 is LNHDA and CDR2 SQIVND (reference sequence). Trimming cost V 6 bases and J 3 bases; bases outside gene matches: 2. CDR3 protein: CASSRDSYEQYF. Here the CDR3 DNA reads TGTGCCAGTAGCCGGGACAGCTACGAGCAGTACTTC.

The V and J genes are TRBV28 and TRBJ1-2; 9 bases match TRBD1. V was pared by 5 bases and J by 4 bases, with 8 bases of the junction left unmatched. This CDR3 spans 15 amino acids. Germline values: CDR1 MDHEN, CDR2 SYDVKM. In DNA form, the CDR3 reads TGTGCCAGCAGTCCCGGACAGGGGATTGGCTATGGCTACACCTTC. Translated, it gives CASSPGQGIGYGYTF.

The J gene is TRBJ1-4, the V gene TRBV29-1; TRBD1 agrees at 7 bases. In germline, CDR1 is SQVTM, CDR2 ANQGSEA. The V segment lost 6 bases and the J segment 8 bases; nucleotides outside the gene matches: 6. The CDR3 has 12 residues. The CDR3 spells CSVSPGGEKLFF. The CDR3, as DNA: TGCAGCGTCTCCCCAGGGGGGGAAAAACTGTTTTTT.

The V gene is TRBV6-5, the J gene TRBJ2-7, with a weak D call TRBD2 (6 bases). Germline V CDR1 and CDR2: MNHEY, SVGAGI. V lost 10 bases, J lost 2 bases, and 12 bases lay in between. The CDR3 length is 12 residues. The CDR3 region is CATRTTPYEQYF. Here the CDR3 DNA reads TGTGCCACCCGGACTACCCCCTACGAGCAGTACTTC.

The chain combines TRBV7-8 with TRBJ1-6; TRBD1 might be the D (5 bases). V dropped 2 bases and J dropped 3 bases, with 5 bases sitting between them. Germline V gene data show CDR1 as SGHVS and CDR2 as FQNEAQ. This CDR3 has 14 residues. The CDR3 loop is CASSLQGYNSPLHF. Here the CDR3 DNA reads TGTGCCAGCAGCTTACAGGGCTATAATTCACCCCTCCACTTT.

The chain joins TRBV4-3 to TRBJ1-1; 7 bases match TRBD1. CDR1 is LGHNA, CDR2 YSLEER, per germline. V lost 0 bases, J lost 6 bases, and 10 bases stayed unmatched. The CDR3 consists of 16 residues. Written as DNA, the CDR3 is TGCGCCAGCAGCCAAGATCCCTTAGACAGGGACGCTGAAGCTTTCTTT. This encodes CASSQDPLDRDAEAFF.

The rearrangement links TRBV6-5 to TRBJ1-1, with 9 bases lining up with TRBD1. From germline, CDR1 is MNHEY and CDR2 SVGAGI. The CDR3 contains 15 residues. V shed 5 bases and J 1 base; nucleotides not matched to a gene: 5. The CDR3 DNA sequence: TGTGCCAGCAGTGTGGGACAGGGAGAGAACACTGAAGCTTTCTTT. It codes for CASSVGQGENTEAFF.

This clone came up once. V and J are TRBV9 and TRBJ1-2; weak D call: TRBD1 (5 bases). CDR1 and CDR2 (germline): SGDLS, YYNGEE. Trimming took 3 bases from V and 8 from J, leaving 17 bases between them. The CDR3 contains 14 residues. This CDR3 reads CASSASRDLRGYTF. For the CDR3, the DNA is TGTGCCAGCAGCGCCTCCCGGGACTTGAGAGGCTACACCTTC.

The chain recombines TRBV9 with TRBJ1-5; D possibly corresponds to TRBD1 (5 bases). Trimming stripped 3 bases from V and 7 bases from J, with 8 bases between. Looked up from germline, CDR1 is SGDLS and CDR2 is YYNGEE. The length of the CDR3 is 12 residues. This CDR3 is CASSGGEQPQHF. Written as DNA, the CDR3 is TGTGCCAGCAGCGGGGGGGAGCAGCCCCAGCATTTT. Looking up the rest from reference TRBV9 and TRBJ1-5 gives the full variable domain: DSGVTQTPKHLITATGQRVTLRCSPRSGDLSVYWYQQSLDQGLQFLIQYYNGEERAKGNILERFSAQQFPDLHSELNLSSLELGDSALYFCASSGGEQPQHFGDGTRLSIL.

This chain connects TRBV6-5 to TRBJ1-4; D is possibly TRBD1 (5 bases). The V gene lost 0 bases and the J gene lost 5 bases, with 10 bases spanning the gap. The CDR3 has 15 amino acids. Germline CDR1 MNHEY, CDR2 SVGAGI. In DNA, the CDR3 is TGTGCCAGCAGTTACTCGTTCCAGGGCAATGAAAAACTGTTTTTT. Translation gives CASSYSFQGNEKLFF.

This clone has a single count. The chain is built from TRBV2 and TRBJ1-1, with no clear D. V dropped 7 bases and J dropped 5 bases, with 14 bases sitting between them. Germline V gives CDR1 SNHLY, CDR2 FYNNEI. The CDR3 is 13 amino acids. As DNA, the CDR3 is TGTGCCAGCAAGAAATCTCGGGGAACTGAAGCTTTCTTT. This gives the protein CASKKSRGTEAFF.

This chain uses TRBV5-1 with TRBJ2-1; TRBD1 aligns across 7 bases. CDR1 is SGHRS and CDR2 is YFSETQ in the germline V gene. The CDR3 sequence is 15 residues long. Trimming cost V 5 bases and J 2 bases; bases outside gene matches: 7. The CDR3 DNA is TGCGCCAGCAGTTACACAGGGGCCCCCTACAATGAGCAGTTCTTC. Its translation: CASSYTGAPYNEQFF.

The genes are TRBV19 and TRBJ1-3; D not resolved. This CDR3 has 14 residues. Trimming left V 3 bases short and J 4 bases short, with 10 bases between. The germline V gene has CDR1 LNHDA and CDR2 SQIVND (reference sequence). This CDR3 is CASSIDQVGNTIYF. Here the CDR3 DNA reads TGTGCCAGTAGTATCGACCAGGTCGGAAACACCATATATTTT.

This clone has only a few counts. The V and J genes are TRBV2 and TRBJ1-6, with 8 bases fitting TRBD1. J lost 10 bases, V lost 6 bases, and 8 bases had no gene match. Germline CDR1 is SNHLY and CDR2 is FYNNEI. The CDR3 is 14 residues long. The CDR3 reads CASRQTGVDSPLHF. The CDR3 bases are TGTGCCAGCAGGCAGACAGGGGTTGACTCACCCCTCCACTTT.

CDR3 in amino acids: CASSEYEGTTSYEQYF. In DNA form, the CDR3 reads TGTGCCAGCAGTGAATACGAGGGGACAACTTCCTACGAGCAGTACTTC. This chain connects TRBV25-1 to TRBJ2-7, with D perhaps TRBD1 (6 bases). The CDR3 covers 16 residues. From germline, CDR1 is MGHDK and CDR2 SYGVNS. V was shortened by 0 bases and J by 1 base, with 13 bases between the two germline ends.

The V call is TRBV18, the J call TRBJ1-1; no reliable D call. The CDR3 contains 15 residues. The germline CDR1 and CDR2 sequences are KGHSH and LQKENI. V lost 0 bases to trimming and J lost 2 bases, with 10 bases between them. This CDR3 reads CASSPPISGNTEAFF. The CDR3, as DNA: TGTGCCAGCTCACCACCTATTTCAGGAAACACTGAAGCTTTCTTT. The full variable domain, its missing parts supplied by reference TRBV18 and TRBJ1-1, is NAGVMQNPRHLVRRRGQEARLRCSPMKGHSHVYWYRQLPEEGLKFMVYLQKENIIDESGMPKERFSAEFPKEGPSILRIQQVVRGDSAAYFCASSPPISGNTEAFFGQGTRLTVV.

This chain links TRBV30 with TRBJ2-2, with no clear D. Trimming removed 5 bases at V and 5 bases at J, with 15 bases between. The CDR3 has 14 amino acids. Germline CDR1 reads GTSNPN; CDR2 reads SVGIG (reference sequence). In DNA form, the CDR3 reads TGTGCCTGGCAGGCGACCCGCGAAACCGGGGAGCTGTTTTTT. Translated, it gives CAWQATRETGELFF.